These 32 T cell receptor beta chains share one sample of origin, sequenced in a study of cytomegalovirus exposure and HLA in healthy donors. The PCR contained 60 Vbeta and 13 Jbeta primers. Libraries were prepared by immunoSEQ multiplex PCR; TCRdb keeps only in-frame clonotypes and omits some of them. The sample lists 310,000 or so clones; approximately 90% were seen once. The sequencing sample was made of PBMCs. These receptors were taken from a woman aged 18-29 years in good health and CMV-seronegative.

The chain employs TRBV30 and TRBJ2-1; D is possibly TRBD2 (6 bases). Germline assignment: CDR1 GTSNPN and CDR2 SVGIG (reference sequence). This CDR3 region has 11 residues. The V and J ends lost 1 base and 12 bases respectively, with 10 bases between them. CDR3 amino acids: CAWSGRDLQFF. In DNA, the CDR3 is TGTGCCTGGAGTGGCCGGGACTTGCAGTTCTTC.

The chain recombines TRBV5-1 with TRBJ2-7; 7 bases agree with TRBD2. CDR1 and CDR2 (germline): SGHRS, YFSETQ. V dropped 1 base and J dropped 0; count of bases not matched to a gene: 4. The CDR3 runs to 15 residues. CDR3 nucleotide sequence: TGCGCCAGCAGCTTGAGCGGGGCCAGCTCCTACGAGCAGTACTTC. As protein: CASSLSGASSYEQYF.

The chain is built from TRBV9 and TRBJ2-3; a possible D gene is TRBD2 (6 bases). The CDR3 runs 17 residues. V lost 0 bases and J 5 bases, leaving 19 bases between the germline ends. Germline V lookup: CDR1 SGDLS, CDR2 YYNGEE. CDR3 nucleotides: TGTGCCAGCAGCGTAGAGCCCCGGGACTCCGCTATAGATACGCAGTATTTT. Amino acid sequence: CASSVEPRDSAIDTQYF.

The CDR3 region is CASSYSTGASNQPQHF. DNA for the CDR3: TGTGCCAGCAGTTACTCGACAGGGGCTAGCAATCAGCCCCAGCATTTT. The V gene is TRBV6-6, the J gene TRBJ1-5; 8 nucleotides match TRBD1. This CDR3 comprises 16 residues. CDR1 and CDR2 (germline): MNHNY, SVGAGI (reference sequence). V shed 0 bases, J shed 0 bases, and the junction held 1 base outside the gene matches.

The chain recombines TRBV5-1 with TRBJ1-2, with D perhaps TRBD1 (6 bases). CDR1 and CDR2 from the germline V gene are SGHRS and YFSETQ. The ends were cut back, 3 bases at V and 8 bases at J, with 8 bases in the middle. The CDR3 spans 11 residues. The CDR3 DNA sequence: TGCGCCAGCAGCTACGACAGGGGCTACACCTTC. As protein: CASSYDRGYTF.

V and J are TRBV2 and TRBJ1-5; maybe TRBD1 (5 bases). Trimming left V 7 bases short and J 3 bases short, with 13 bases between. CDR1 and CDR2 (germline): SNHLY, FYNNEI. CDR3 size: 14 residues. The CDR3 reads CASNERQLNQPQHF. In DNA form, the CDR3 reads TGTGCCAGCAATGAGAGACAGCTCAATCAGCCCCAGCATTTT.

The CDR3 region has the DNA TGTGCCAGCAGTGAAGAGGGGACAGGGGGCCAGCCCCAGCATTTT. Protein product: CASSEEGTGGQPQHF. The V and J genes are TRBV2 and TRBJ1-5; 12 bases agree with TRBD1. Trimming at V came to 1 base and at J to 7 bases, leaving 2 bases not matched to a gene. The CDR3 runs 15 residues. From germline, CDR1 is SNHLY and CDR2 FYNNEI.

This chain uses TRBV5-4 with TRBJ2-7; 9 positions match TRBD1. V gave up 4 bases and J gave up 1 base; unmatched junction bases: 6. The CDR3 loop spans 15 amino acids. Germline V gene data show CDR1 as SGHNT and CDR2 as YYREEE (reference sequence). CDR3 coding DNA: TGTGCCAGCAGCGCGGGGACAGGGTATTCCTACGAGCAGTACTTC. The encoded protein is CASSAGTGYSYEQYF.

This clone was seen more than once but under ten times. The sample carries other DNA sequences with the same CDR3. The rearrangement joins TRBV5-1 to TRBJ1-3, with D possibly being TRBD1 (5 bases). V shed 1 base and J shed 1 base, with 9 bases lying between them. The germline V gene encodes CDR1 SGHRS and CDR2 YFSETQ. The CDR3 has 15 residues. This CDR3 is CASSLTGLSGNTIYF. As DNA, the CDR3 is TGCGCCAGCAGCTTGACGGGACTATCTGGAAACACCATATATTTT.

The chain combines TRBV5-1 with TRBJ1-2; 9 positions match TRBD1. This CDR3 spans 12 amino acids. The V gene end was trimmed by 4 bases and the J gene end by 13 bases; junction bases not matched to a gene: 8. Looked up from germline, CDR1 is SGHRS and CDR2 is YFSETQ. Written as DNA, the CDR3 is TGCGCCAGCAGCCCTGGGACAGGGATCATCACCTTC. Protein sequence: CASSPGTGIITF.

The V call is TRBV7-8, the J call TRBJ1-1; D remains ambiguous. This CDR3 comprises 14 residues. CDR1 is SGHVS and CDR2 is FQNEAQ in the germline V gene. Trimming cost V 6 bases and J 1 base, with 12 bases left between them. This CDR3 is CASRGEGGNTEAFF. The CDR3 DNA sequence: TGTGCCAGCAGAGGCGAGGGCGGGAACACTGAAGCTTTCTTT.

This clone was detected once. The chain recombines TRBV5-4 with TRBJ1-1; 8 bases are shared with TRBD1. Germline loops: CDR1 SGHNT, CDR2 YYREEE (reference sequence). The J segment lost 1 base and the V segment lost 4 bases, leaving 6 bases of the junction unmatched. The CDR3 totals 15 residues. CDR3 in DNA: TGTGCCAGCAGCCCCTCGGGACAGGAGAACACTGAAGCTTTCTTT. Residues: CASSPSGQENTEAFF.

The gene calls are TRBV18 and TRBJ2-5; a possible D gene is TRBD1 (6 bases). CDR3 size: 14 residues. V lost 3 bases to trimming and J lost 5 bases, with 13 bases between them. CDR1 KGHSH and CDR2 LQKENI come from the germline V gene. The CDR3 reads CASSPQGFSETQYF. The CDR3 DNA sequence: TGTGCCAGCTCACCGCAGGGGTTCTCGGAGACCCAGTACTTC.

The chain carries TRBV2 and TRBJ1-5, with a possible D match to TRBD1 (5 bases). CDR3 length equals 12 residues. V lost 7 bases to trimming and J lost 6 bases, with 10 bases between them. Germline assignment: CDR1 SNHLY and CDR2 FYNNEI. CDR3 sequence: CASTGYGQPQHF. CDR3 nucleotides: TGTGCCAGCACAGGGTACGGTCAGCCCCAGCATTTT.

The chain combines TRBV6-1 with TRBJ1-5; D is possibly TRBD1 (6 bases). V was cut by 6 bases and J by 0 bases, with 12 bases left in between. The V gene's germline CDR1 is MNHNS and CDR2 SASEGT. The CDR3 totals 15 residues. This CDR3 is CASSVDRYSNQPQHF. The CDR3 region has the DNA TGTGCCAGCAGCGTTGACAGGTATAGCAATCAGCCCCAGCATTTT.

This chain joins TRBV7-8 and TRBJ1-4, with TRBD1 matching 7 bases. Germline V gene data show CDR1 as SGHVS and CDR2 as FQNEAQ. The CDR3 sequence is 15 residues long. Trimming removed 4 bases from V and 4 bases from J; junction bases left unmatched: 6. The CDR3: CASSSQGQINEKLFF. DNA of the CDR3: TGTGCCAGCAGCTCACAGGGACAGATTAATGAAAAACTGTTTTTT.

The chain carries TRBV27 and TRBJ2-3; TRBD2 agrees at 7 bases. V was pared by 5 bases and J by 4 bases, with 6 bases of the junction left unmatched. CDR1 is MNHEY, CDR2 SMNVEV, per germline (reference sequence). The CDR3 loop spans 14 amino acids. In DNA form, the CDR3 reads TGTGCCAGCAGTCCCCGGACTAGGTCAGATACGCAGTATTTT. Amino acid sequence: CASSPRTRSDTQYF.

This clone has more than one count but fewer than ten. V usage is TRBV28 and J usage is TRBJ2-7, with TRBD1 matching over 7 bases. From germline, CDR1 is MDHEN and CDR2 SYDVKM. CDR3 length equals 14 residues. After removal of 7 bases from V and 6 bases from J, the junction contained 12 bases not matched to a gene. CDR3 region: CASTTATGSIEQYF. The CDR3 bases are TGTGCCAGCACTACCGCGACAGGGTCCATCGAGCAGTACTTC.

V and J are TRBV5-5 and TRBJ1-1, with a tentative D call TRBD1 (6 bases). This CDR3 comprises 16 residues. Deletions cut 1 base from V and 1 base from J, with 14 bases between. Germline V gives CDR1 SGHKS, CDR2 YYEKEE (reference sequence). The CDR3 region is CASSLYLRQANTEAFF. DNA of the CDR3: TGTGCCAGCAGCTTGTATCTAAGACAGGCGAACACTGAAGCTTTCTTT.

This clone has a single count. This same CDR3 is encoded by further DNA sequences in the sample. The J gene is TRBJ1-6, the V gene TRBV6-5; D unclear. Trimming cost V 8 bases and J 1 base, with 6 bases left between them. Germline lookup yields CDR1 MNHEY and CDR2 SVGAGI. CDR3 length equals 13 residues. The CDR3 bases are TGTGCCAGCGGTTCTTCCTATAATTCACCCCTCCACTTT. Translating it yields CASGSSYNSPLHF.

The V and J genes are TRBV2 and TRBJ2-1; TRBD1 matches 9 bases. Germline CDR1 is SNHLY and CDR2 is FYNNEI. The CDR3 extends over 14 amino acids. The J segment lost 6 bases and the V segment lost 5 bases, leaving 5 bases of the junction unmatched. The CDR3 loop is CASSLDRGANEQFF. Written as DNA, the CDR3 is TGTGCCAGCAGTCTGGACAGGGGCGCCAATGAGCAGTTCTTC.

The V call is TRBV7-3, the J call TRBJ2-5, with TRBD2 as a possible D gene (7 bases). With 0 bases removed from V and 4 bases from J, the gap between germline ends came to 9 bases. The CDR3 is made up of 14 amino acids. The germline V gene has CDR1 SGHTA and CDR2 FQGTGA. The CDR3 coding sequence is TGTGCCAGCAGCTTAACGGGGGGGCCAGAGACCCAGTACTTC. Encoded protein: CASSLTGGPETQYF.

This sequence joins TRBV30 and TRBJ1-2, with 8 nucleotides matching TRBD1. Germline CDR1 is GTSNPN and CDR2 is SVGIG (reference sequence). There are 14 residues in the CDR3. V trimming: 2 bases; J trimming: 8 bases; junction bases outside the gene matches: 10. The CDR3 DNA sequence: TGTGCCTGGAGTACCCAGGACAGGGCAGGAGGCTACACCTTC. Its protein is CAWSTQDRAGGYTF. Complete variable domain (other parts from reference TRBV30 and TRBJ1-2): SQTIHQWPATLVQPVGSPLSLECTVEGTSNPNLYWYRQAAGRGLQLLFYSVGIGQISSEVPQNLSASRPQDRQFILSSKKLLLSDSGFYLCAWSTQDRAGGYTFGSGTRLTVV.

This CDR3 is CASSPWTGGNEKLFF. CDR3 DNA sequence: TGTGCCAGCAGCCCCTGGACAGGGGGAAATGAAAAACTGTTTTTT. This sequence joins TRBV9 and TRBJ1-4, with 10 positions matching TRBD1. Per germline, CDR1 SGDLS and CDR2 YYNGEE. The length of the CDR3 is 15 residues. Trimming removed 4 bases from V and 5 bases from J; junction bases left unmatched: 5.

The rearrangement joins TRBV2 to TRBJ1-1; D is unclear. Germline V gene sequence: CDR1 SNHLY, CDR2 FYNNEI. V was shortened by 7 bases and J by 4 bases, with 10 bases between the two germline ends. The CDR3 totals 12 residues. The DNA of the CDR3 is TGTGCCAGCAACGACGCGGGCACTGAAGCTTTCTTT. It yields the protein CASNDAGTEAFF.

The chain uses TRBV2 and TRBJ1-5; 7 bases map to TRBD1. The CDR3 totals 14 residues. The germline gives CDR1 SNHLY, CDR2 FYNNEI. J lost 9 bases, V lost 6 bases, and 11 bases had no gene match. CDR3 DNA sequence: TGTGCCAGCAGACAGGGGTCCGTCGGTGGGCCCCAGCATTTT. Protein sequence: CASRQGSVGGPQHF.

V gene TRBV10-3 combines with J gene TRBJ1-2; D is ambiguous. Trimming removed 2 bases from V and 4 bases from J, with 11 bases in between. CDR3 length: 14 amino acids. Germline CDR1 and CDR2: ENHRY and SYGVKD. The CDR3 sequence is CAISERTDLYGYTF. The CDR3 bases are TGTGCCATCAGTGAGCGGACTGACCTCTATGGCTACACCTTC.

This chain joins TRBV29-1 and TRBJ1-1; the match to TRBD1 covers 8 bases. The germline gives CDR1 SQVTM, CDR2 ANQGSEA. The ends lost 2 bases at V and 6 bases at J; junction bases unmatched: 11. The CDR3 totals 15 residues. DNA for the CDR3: TGCAGCGTTGAAATCGGGACAGGTCATGGGGCTGAAGCTTTCTTT. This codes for CSVEIGTGHGAEAFF.

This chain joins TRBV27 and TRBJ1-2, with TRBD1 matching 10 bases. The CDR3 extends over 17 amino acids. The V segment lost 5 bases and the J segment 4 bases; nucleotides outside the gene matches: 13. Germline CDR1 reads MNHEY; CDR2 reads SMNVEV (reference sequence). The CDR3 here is CASSPAGTGEWFYGYTF. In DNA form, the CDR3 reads TGTGCCAGCAGTCCTGCCGGGACAGGGGAGTGGTTCTATGGCTACACCTTC.

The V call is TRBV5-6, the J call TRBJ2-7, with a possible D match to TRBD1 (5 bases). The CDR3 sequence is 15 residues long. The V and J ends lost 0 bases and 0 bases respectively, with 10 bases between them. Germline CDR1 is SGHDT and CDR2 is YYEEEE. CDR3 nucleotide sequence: TGTGCCAGCAGCTTGGCGGTTGACAGCTCCTACGAGCAGTACTTC. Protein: CASSLAVDSSYEQYF.

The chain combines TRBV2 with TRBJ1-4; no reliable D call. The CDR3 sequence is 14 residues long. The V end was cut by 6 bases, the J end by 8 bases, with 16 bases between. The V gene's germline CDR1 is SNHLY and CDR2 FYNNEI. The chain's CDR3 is CASRPRQTREKLFF. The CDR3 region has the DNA TGTGCCAGCAGACCCAGGCAGACGCGAGAAAAACTGTTTTTT.

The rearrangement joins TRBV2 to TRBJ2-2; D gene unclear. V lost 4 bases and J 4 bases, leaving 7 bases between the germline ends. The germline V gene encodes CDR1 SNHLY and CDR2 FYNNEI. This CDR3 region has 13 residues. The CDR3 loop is CASSGEATGELFF. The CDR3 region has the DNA TGTGCCAGCAGTGGAGAGGCCACCGGGGAGCTGTTTTTT.